Below are 21 T cell receptor beta chains sequenced from a single sample in a study of blood T cell repertoires in COVID-19. Sequenced by immunoSEQ multiplex PCR; TCRdb stores in-frame clones only, minus some. Here the sample spans around 330,000 clones, 88% being singletons. Sequencing was performed on peripheral blood. The receptors here all came from a woman younger than 45 with COVID-19, enrolled during active disease.

V gene TRBV10-3 combines with J gene TRBJ1-5, with 8 bases that match TRBD1. This CDR3 comprises 19 residues. Germline CDR1 and CDR2: ENHRY and SYGVKD. Trimming removed 0 bases from V and 3 bases from J; junction bases left unmatched: 13. In nucleotides, the CDR3 is TGTGCCATCAGTGAGTCTGGAGCAGGGGGCTTATTGGACAATCAGCCCCAGCATTTT. This sequence encodes CAISESGAGGLLDNQPQHF.

The chain combines TRBV2 with TRBJ1-6; D might be TRBD1 (6 bases). Trimming removed 5 bases from V and 5 bases from J, with 13 bases in between. CDR1 SNHLY and CDR2 FYNNEI come from the germline V gene. This CDR3 region has 15 residues. As DNA, the CDR3 is TGTGCCAGCAGTAACACACAGGGTAATAATTCACCCCTCCACTTT. Its translation is CASSNTQGNNSPLHF.

In this sample, this clone turned up once. This chain joins TRBV21-1 and TRBJ2-7; the listed D gene, TRBD1, was not tested against the DNA. TRBV21-1 is given as a pseudogene. This CDR3 is 13 amino acids long. The CDR3 here is CARPDRGPYEQYF. The CDR3 nucleotides read TGTGCCCGACCGGACAGGGGTCCCTACGAGCAGTACTTC.

This clone was detected only once. The rearrangement links TRBV30 to TRBJ1-1, with 8 bases aligning to TRBD1. The junction had 7 bases not matched to a gene; V was cut back by 5 bases and J by 2 bases. The CDR3 consists of 14 residues. The germline V gene has CDR1 GTSNPN and CDR2 SVGIG (reference sequence). CDR3: CAWELQGVNTEAFF. CDR3 nucleotides: TGTGCCTGGGAATTACAGGGGGTCAACACTGAAGCTTTCTTT. The whole variable domain, remainder taken from reference TRBV30 and TRBJ1-1, is SQTIHQWPATLVQPVGSPLSLECTVEGTSNPNLYWYRQAAGRGLQLLFYSVGIGQISSEVPQNLSASRPQDRQFILSSKKLLLSDSGFYLCAWELQGVNTEAFFGQGTRLTVV.

The genes are TRBV5-1 and TRBJ2-1; 7 nucleotides match TRBD1. Germline loops: CDR1 SGHRS, CDR2 YFSETQ. Losses at the gene ends were 1 base for V and 6 bases for J; bases not matched to a gene: 4. This CDR3 region has 14 residues. The CDR3 here is CASSLTGDGNEQFF. The CDR3 nucleotides are TGCGCCAGCAGCTTGACAGGGGATGGCAATGAGCAGTTCTTC.

In its sample, this clone was seen a few times. J is TRBJ2-7 and V is TRBV4-2, with a weak D call TRBD2 (6 bases). Looked up from germline, CDR1 is LGHNA and CDR2 is YNFKEQ. This CDR3 comprises 17 residues. The V end lost 0 bases, the J end lost 4 bases, and 19 bases lay between the germline ends. As DNA, the CDR3 is TGTGCCAGCAGCCAAGATATCCGGCCAGGGAGGAGTTACGAGCAGTACTTC. Translated, it gives CASSQDIRPGRSYEQYF.

The rearrangement joins TRBV12-3 or TRBV12-4 to TRBJ1-1; D might be TRBD1 (5 bases). The ends were cut back, 6 bases at V and 14 bases at J, with 19 bases in the middle. The CDR3 totals 12 residues. The chain's CDR3 is CASSREVGPRFF. For the CDR3, the DNA is TGTGCCAGCAGCCGTGAGGTGGGGCCTCGGTTCTTT.

The J gene is TRBJ1-5, the V gene TRBV6-9; 7 bases map to TRBD1. This CDR3 region has 16 residues. V lost 6 bases and J lost 4; bases outside the gene matches: 12. CDR1 and CDR2 (germline): MNHGY, SVAAGI. CDR3 protein: CASRTTGLFLNQPQHF. The CDR3 region has the DNA TGTGCCAGCAGAACGACAGGGTTGTTTCTAAATCAGCCCCAGCATTTT.

This clone has only a few counts. V and J are TRBV5-4 and TRBJ2-2, with TRBD1 matching over 10 bases. J was trimmed by 4 bases and V by 1 base; bases with no gene match: 7. CDR3 length: 17 amino acids. The germline gives CDR1 SGHNT, CDR2 YYREEE (reference sequence). The CDR3 DNA sequence: TGTGCCAGCAGCTTGAGGTTAGGGACAGGGGTCACCGGGGAGCTGTTTTTT. Translating gives CASSLRLGTGVTGELFF.

The chain recombines TRBV11-1 with TRBJ2-3; TRBD2 matches 9 bases. The V and J ends lost 3 bases and 0 bases, in that order; junction bases with no gene match: 4. CDR1 is SGHAT, CDR2 FQDESV, per germline (reference sequence). The CDR3 runs to 16 residues. The CDR3 region has the DNA TGTGCCAGCAGCTTCGGCGGGGGGGCTAGCACAGATACGCAGTATTTT. Amino acids: CASSFGGGASTDTQYF. The entire variable domain, with the rest obtained from reference TRBV11-1 and TRBJ2-3, is as follows: EAEVAQSPRYKITEKSQAVAFWCDPISGHATLYWYRQILGQGPELLVQFQDESVVDDSQLPKDRFSAERLKGVDSTLKIQPAELGDSAMYLCASSFGGGASTDTQYFGPGTRLTVL.

This chain links TRBV4-1 with TRBJ1-5; TRBD1 might be the D (5 bases). The V end lost 3 bases, the J end lost 4 bases, and 13 bases lay between the germline ends. This CDR3 is 15 amino acids long. Germline V gene lookup returns CDR1 MGHRA and CDR2 YSYEKL. In DNA form, the CDR3 reads TGCGCCAGCAGCCAGCCGGGACGGGGGAATCAGCCCCAGCATTTT. As protein: CASSQPGRGNQPQHF.

The V and J genes are TRBV5-6 and TRBJ1-3, with D perhaps TRBD1 (6 bases). CDR3 length: 14 amino acids. Germline CDR1 SGHDT, CDR2 YYEEEE. Trimming stripped 7 bases from V and 2 bases from J, with 13 bases between. Here the CDR3 reads CASQFTGTGNTIYF. DNA of the CDR3: TGTGCCAGCCAATTCACAGGGACTGGAAACACCATATATTTT.

The chain joins TRBV5-1 to TRBJ2-7; TRBD2 agrees at 7 bases. The ends lost 2 bases at V and 6 bases at J; junction bases unmatched: 5. The germline gives CDR1 SGHRS, CDR2 YFSETQ. CDR3 length: 13 amino acids. The CDR3 DNA reads TGCGCCAGCAGCTTCTTGGGGGAGGGCGAGCAGTACGTC. Protein product: CASSFLGEGEQYV.

For this clone: This sample also contains other DNA sequences that code for the same CDR3. The chain uses TRBV29-1 and TRBJ1-1; D not resolved. The CDR3 contains 11 residues. Germline V CDR1 and CDR2: SQVTM, ANQGSEA. V was pared by 3 bases and J by 4 bases, with 6 bases between. CDR3 nucleotide sequence: TGCAGCGTTGAGGGAGGCACTGAAGCTTTCTTT. This translates into CSVEGGTEAFF.

The sample holds one count of this clone. The CDR3 sequence is CASRSGTSAHEQYV. The CDR3 DNA sequence: TGTGCCAGCAGATCCGGGACTAGCGCCCACGAGCAGTACGTC. The V and J genes are TRBV5-6 and TRBJ2-7, with 10 bases identical to TRBD2. Germline V gene sequence: CDR1 SGHDT, CDR2 YYEEEE. The CDR3 length is 14 residues. V lost 5 bases to trimming and J lost 5 bases; unmatched junction nucleotides: 7.

The chain carries TRBV6-2 or TRBV6-3 and TRBJ2-5, with a weak D call TRBD1 (5 bases). The CDR3 loop spans 15 amino acids. Germline lookup yields CDR1 MNHEY and CDR2 SVGEGT. Trimming stripped 2 bases from V and 5 bases from J, with 15 bases between. CDR3 DNA: TGTGCCAGCAGTTACAGTGGCAGGGAAGTGGAGACCCAGTACTTC. This translates into CASSYSGREVETQYF.

This rearrangement joins TRBV30 to TRBJ1-6; D gene ambiguous. The ends were cut back, 0 bases at V and 10 bases at J, with 16 bases in the middle. This CDR3 region has 15 residues. CDR1 GTSNPN and CDR2 SVGIG come from the germline V gene (reference sequence). The CDR3 spells CAWSVLGPKSSPLHF. The CDR3 DNA sequence: TGTGCCTGGAGTGTACTCGGTCCGAAAAGCTCACCCCTCCACTTT.

CDR3 sequence reads: CASSANTGANTGELFF. In nucleotides, the CDR3 is TGTGCCAGCAGCGCCAACACAGGGGCGAACACCGGGGAGCTGTTTTTT. This chain uses TRBV9 with TRBJ2-2; 7 bases line up with TRBD1. Germline CDR1 and CDR2: SGDLS and YYNGEE. The CDR3 loop spans 16 amino acids. The V segment lost 3 bases and the J segment 0 bases; nucleotides outside the gene matches: 5.

The chain has TRBV5-6 and TRBJ2-7, with a weak D call TRBD1 (6 bases). The CDR3 length is 15 residues. CDR1 is SGHDT, CDR2 YYEEEE, per germline. V was cut by 2 bases and J by 3 bases, with 15 bases left in between. The CDR3 sequence is CASSFRGAALYEQYV. The CDR3 nucleotides read TGTGCCAGCAGCTTCAGGGGAGCCGCTCTCTACGAGCAGTACGTC.

This clone showed up many times. Germline and junction disagree at one end, which may indicate a read error. The rearrangement uses TRBV28 and TRBJ1-6; D not certain. The CDR3 contains 11 residues. CDR1 is MDHEN and CDR2 is SYDVKM in the germline V gene. The CDR3 coding sequence is TGTGCCAGCAGTTTTGGCTCTTTTACCCAATTT. It codes for CASSFGSFTQF.

The chain has TRBV1 and TRBJ2-1; the table assigns TRBD1, which was not confirmed against the DNA. TRBV1 represents a pseudogene. CDR3 size: 12 residues. The CDR3 region is CTRRDTSNEQFF. The CDR3 DNA follows: TGCACGAGACGGGACACGTCCAATGAGCAGTTCTTC.